This TCR beta chain appears in the sequencing data of a study of blood T cell repertoires in COVID-19. Study summary: For recovered donors of Cohort 3, there were two negative PCRs, clearance, or symptom resolution. Some COVID-19 samples were acute and others convalescent; all came from the United States, Italy and Spain.

TCRdb keeps only in-frame clones here, not all; method: immunoSEQ multiplex PCR. The sample lists 200,000 or so clones; 80% to 90% were seen once. The TCR originated in a man younger than 45 in a cohort exposed to, infected with or recovered from COVID-19 (not recorded which). Sequenced: PBMCs or T cells enriched from blood (not recorded which).

The CDR3 region is CSAGQMNTEAFF. In nucleotides, the CDR3 is TGCAGCGCGGGACAGATGAACACTGAAGCTTTCTTT. V usage is TRBV29-1 and J usage is TRBJ1-1; 7 nucleotides line up with TRBD1. The germline gives CDR1 SQVTM, CDR2 ANQGSEA. The CDR3 contains 12 residues. Trimming took 7 bases from V and 0 from J; bases not matched to a gene: 2.